The rows below give T cell receptor beta chains drawn from one sample of a study of blood T cell repertoires in COVID-19. Some clones are missing from TCRdb's copy, which holds only in-frame ones; the method was immunoSEQ multiplex PCR. The sample holds roughly 200,000 clones; about 88% are singletons and the top ten take 1.5% to 2%. Input material: peripheral blood. These TCRs come from a man between 65 and 85 years old with acute or convalescent COVID-19. CDR3s include the opening cysteine and the closing phenylalanine or tryptophan. D genes are given only for firm matches. Expanded clones are given a class, and other clones once, few, many or no size at all.

J: TRBJ2-7
size: -
V: TRBV7-2
D: -
DNA: TGTGCCAGCAGCTTAGTCAGATACTACGAGCAGTACTTC
CDR3: CASSLVRYYEQYF

J: TRBJ2-1
size: -
V: TRBV3-1/TRBV3-2
D: -
DNA: TGTGCCAGCAGCCCGCCGGGACAACTAGACAATGAGCAGTTCTTC
CDR3: CASSPPGQLDNEQFF

J: TRBJ1-5
size: -
V: TRBV30
D: -
DNA: TGTGCCTGGAGCAACCTGGAGGGGAGCCAGCCCCAGCATTTT
CDR3: CAWSNLEGSQPQHF

J: TRBJ2-3
size: -
V: TRBV28
D: -
DNA: TGTGCCAGCACCCTAAGGAGCCCATCGATTCAGTATTTT
CDR3: CASTLRSPSIQYF

J: TRBJ1-5
size: -
V: TRBV19
D: -
DNA: TGTGCCACCGCGTCAGGATTGATTCCCCAGCATTTT
CDR3: CATASGLIPQHF

J: TRBJ2-5
size: -
V: TRBV28
D: -
DNA: TGTGCCAGCAGTCCTACCCTAGGTATCGGGACCCAGTACTTC
CDR3: CASSPTLGIGTQYF

J: TRBJ2-1
size: -
V: TRBV15
D: TRBD2
DNA: TGTGCCACCAGCAGGAGACTAGCGGGAGCGAATGAGCAGTTCTTC
CDR3: CATSRRLAGANEQFF

J: TRBJ1-4
size: -
V: TRBV2
D: -
DNA: TGTGCCAGCAGCAATTTACAGGGTCTTCTCTCGGAAAAACTGTTTTTT
CDR3: CASSNLQGLLSEKLFF

J: TRBJ1-2
size: -
V: TRBV5-8
D: -
DNA: TGTGCCAGCAAGCCAAGGGCAGGAGGTGGCTACACCTTC
CDR3: CASKPRAGGGYTF

J: TRBJ1-5
size: once
V: TRBV2
D: -
DNA: TGTGCCAGCAGTGTATTTGGGGCAGTTAGCAATCAGCCCCAGCATTTT
CDR3: CASSVFGAVSNQPQHF

J: TRBJ2-7
size: -
V: TRBV5-1
D: -
DNA: TGCGCCAGCAGCTTGGGGGGCACCGCTACCTACGAGCAGTACTTC
CDR3: CASSLGGTATYEQYF

J: TRBJ1-6
size: -
V: TRBV5-1
D: -
DNA: TGCGCCAGCAGCTCAGAGGGCTCACCCCTCCACTTT
CDR3: CASSSEGSPLHF

J: TRBJ2-1
size: -
V: TRBV12-5
D: TRBD2
DNA: TGTGCTAGTGGTTTGGTACTCGCGGGAGGATGGGATGAGCAGTTCTTC
CDR3: CASGLVLAGGWDEQFF

J: TRBJ2-1
size: -
V: TRBV6-5
D: TRBD1
DNA: TGTGCCAGCAGTCTGATGGACAGGGACAATGAGCAGTTCTTC
CDR3: CASSLMDRDNEQFF

J: TRBJ1-5
size: once
V: TRBV24-1
D: -
DNA: TGTGCCACCAGTGACGGGTATAGCAATCAGCCCCAGCATTTT
CDR3: CATSDGYSNQPQHF

J: TRBJ1-2
size: -
V: TRBV18
D: -
DNA: TGTGCCAGCTCACTCTTTAATGATGGCTACACCTTC
CDR3: CASSLFNDGYTF

J: TRBJ1-1
size: -
V: TRBV4-3
D: -
DNA: TGCGCCAGCAGCCAAGATCGCCAGGGAACTGAAGCTTTCTTT
CDR3: CASSQDRQGTEAFF

J: TRBJ2-1
size: -
V: TRBV7-2
D: TRBD2
DNA: TGTGCCAGCAGCTTAGGGACTAGCGGGACCTACAATGAGCAGTTCTTC
CDR3: CASSLGTSGTYNEQFF

J: TRBJ1-5
size: many
V: TRBV28
D: -
DNA: TGTGCCAGCAGTTTAATGTATGCCCCAGGGAAATATAGCAATCAGCCCCAGCATTTT
CDR3: CASSLMYAPGKYSNQPQHF

J: TRBJ1-1
size: -
V: TRBV5-8
D: -
DNA: TGTGCCAGCAGCTTGGGGGCAGGCACTGAAGCTTTCTTT
CDR3: CASSLGAGTEAFF

J: TRBJ2-5
size: -
V: TRBV5-6
D: -
DNA: TGTGCCAGCAGCTTGAGGAGGGCCCAGTACTTC
CDR3: CASSLRRAQYF

J: TRBJ1-3
size: -
V: TRBV7-9
D: -
DNA: TGTGCCAGCAGCCCTAACCGACAGGTTGGAAACACCATATATTTT
CDR3: CASSPNRQVGNTIYF

J: TRBJ1-2
size: -
V: TRBV9
D: -
DNA: TGTGCCAGCAGCCTGACAGATAACCCTTATGGCTACACCTTC
CDR3: CASSLTDNPYGYTF

J: TRBJ2-1
size: -
V: TRBV28
D: TRBD2
DNA: TGTGCCAGCAGTAAGACTAGCGGAAGGGGGGTGGATGAGCAGTTCTTC
CDR3: CASSKTSGRGVDEQFF

J: TRBJ2-5
size: -
V: TRBV5-6
D: -
DNA: TGTGCCAGCAGCTTGGGAAATATTGGAGGCCAAGAGACCCAGTACTTC
CDR3: CASSLGNIGGQETQYF

J: TRBJ1-1
size: -
V: TRBV5-6
D: TRBD1
DNA: TGTGCCAGCAGCGTGGACAGGGGTTTGGGTGAAGCTTTCTTT
CDR3: CASSVDRGLGEAFF

J: TRBJ2-1
size: -
V: TRBV10-3
D: -
DNA: TGTGCCATCAGTGAGTCGGTGGGAGGGGGCTACAATGAGCAGTTCTTC
CDR3: CAISESVGGGYNEQFF

J: TRBJ1-3
size: -
V: TRBV6-5
D: TRBD1
DNA: TGTGCCAGCAGGGGACAGGGTCGTGGTGGAAACACCATATATTTT
CDR3: CASRGQGRGGNTIYF

J: TRBJ2-5
size: -
V: TRBV7-7
D: TRBD1
DNA: TGTGCCAGCAGCTTAGAGGCTAGCAGGGGGGAGACCCAGTACTTC
CDR3: CASSLEASRGETQYF

J: TRBJ1-1
size: -
V: TRBV14
D: TRBD1
DNA: TGTGCCAGCAGCCTGGCAGGGGGCTACACTGAAGCTTTCTTT
CDR3: CASSLAGGYTEAFF

J: TRBJ2-7
size: few
V: TRBV7-3
D: -
DNA: TGTGCCAGCAGCTTAATGGGCACAGGGAATCGGTACGAGCAGTACTTC
CDR3: CASSLMGTGNRYEQYF

J: TRBJ1-1
size: few
V: TRBV2
D: -
DNA: TGTGCCAGCAGTGAACCAGGACAGATGGGGACTGAAGCTTTCTTT
CDR3: CASSEPGQMGTEAFF

J: TRBJ1-5
size: -
V: TRBV12-5
D: TRBD1
DNA: TGTGCTAGTGGTTTAGACAGGGGTGGCAATCAGCCCCAGCATTTT
CDR3: CASGLDRGGNQPQHF

J: TRBJ1-6
size: once
V: TRBV2
D: -
DNA: TGTGCCAGCATGGACACGACAGGACGCAATTCACCCCTCCACTTT
CDR3: CASMDTTGRNSPLHF

J: TRBJ1-1
size: -
V: TRBV19
D: TRBD1
DNA: TGTGCCAGTTACCGGACAGGGACACCCGGGGCTTTCTTT
CDR3: CASYRTGTPGAFF